In this sample, the clone carrying this TCR beta chain turned up once. The data originate from a study of CD8 T cells in Susac syndrome. Study at large: The Susac syndrome patients that were sequenced included more than 5 with active disease and under ten in remission.

Random hexamers primed reverse transcription of 0.5 to 1 ug RNA. A single record per CDR3 protein comes from TCRdb applying MiXCR to the immunoSEQ multiplex PCR reads. The profile covers 120,000 or so distinct CDR3 sequences, with just under 95% appearing a single time and 0.28% taken by the ten largest. Negative isolation yielded CD8+ and CD4+ T cells; FACS enriched TEMRA cells. This CDR3 region has 14 residues. The V and J ends lost 7 bases and 8 bases, in that order; junction bases with no gene match: 12. Germline V gene sequence: CDR1 PRHDT, CDR2 FYEKMQ (reference sequence). The sequenced sample was CD8+ T cells from PBMCs. The sequence derives from a human donor with Susac syndrome. The chain has TRBV13 and TRBJ1-2; 8 positions agree with TRBD1. CDR3 bases: TGTGCCAGCACCCTACAGGGGGATTTAAACGGCTACACCTTC. It yields the protein CASTLQGDLNGYTF.